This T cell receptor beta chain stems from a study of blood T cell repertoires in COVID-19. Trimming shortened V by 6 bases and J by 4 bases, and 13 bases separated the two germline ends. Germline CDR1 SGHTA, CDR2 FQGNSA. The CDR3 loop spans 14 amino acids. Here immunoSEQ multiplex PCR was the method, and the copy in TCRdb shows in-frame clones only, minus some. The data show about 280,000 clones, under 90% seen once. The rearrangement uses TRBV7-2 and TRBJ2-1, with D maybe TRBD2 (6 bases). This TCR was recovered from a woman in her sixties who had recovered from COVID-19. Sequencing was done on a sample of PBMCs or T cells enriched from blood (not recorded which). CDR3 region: CASRRDLPYNEQFF. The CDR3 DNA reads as TGTGCCAGCAGACGGGACTTACCGTACAATGAGCAGTTCTTC.